This TCR beta chain is drawn from a study of T cell repertoires in cytomegalovirus infection (dated by TCRdb to the late 2010s). General notes on the study: Alongside well-studied HLA-B-restricted epitopes, the peptide stimulations were aimed at recently identified HLA-C-restricted CMV epitopes, whose presentation resists viral immunomodulation. Donor HLA type was relevant to the analysis, because carriage of CMV infection together with the matching HLA type was indicated by public TCR beta signatures.

The CDR3 contains 14 residues, cysteine and phenylalanine counted. Left in the record is the CDR3 DNA by itself, 42 bases read in frame from the first base. Taken from the germline V gene, the CDR1 and CDR2 loops are MNHEY and SVGEGT. V sheds 0 bases and J sheds 5 bases, leaving 11 bases between their ends. The full study reports these points: The ex vivo response was dominated by HLA-C-restricted CMV-specific TCR beta clonotypes, which also provided the single most frequent clonotype in two of eight donors. In both this cohort and an independent roughly 350-donor cohort, the cumulative frequency of public TCR beta family members distinguished carriers of CMV infection plus the relevant HLA type.

The sequencer was an Illumina HiSeq 1500. The raw public data were reprocessed by TCRdb itself: fastp quality trimming at Q25, MiXCR clonotype calling, in-frame beta chains only. Each entry merges the rows of one CDR3 protein and shows their most common DNA and genes. The table for this sample lists 150,000 to 200,000 distinct CDR3 sequences; about 20% of them were counted only once. The ten largest clones represent 20% to 30% of the sample. The treatment or condition label of this sample denotes: in vitro stimulation with specific CMV peptide epitopes to enrich CMV-specific T cells. Comments on this clonotype: Its specific antigen is unknown. It has no much larger one-base neighbor in the sample; base qualities were not kept.

Here the sequenced sample was CD8+ T cells from cultured PBMCs, taken from culture after CMV antigen stimulation. Recombination joined TRBV6-2 or TRBV6-3 with TRBJ2-7; TRBD1 could be the D gene, as 5 bases match. This receptor was obtained from a human donor in good health (CMV status not recorded). Some clones in this sample may be carry-over from other donors' samples. The base sequence is TGTGCCAGCAGTTACTCGGGCAGGGTGCACGAGCAGTACTTC. This encodes CASSYSGRVHEQYF.